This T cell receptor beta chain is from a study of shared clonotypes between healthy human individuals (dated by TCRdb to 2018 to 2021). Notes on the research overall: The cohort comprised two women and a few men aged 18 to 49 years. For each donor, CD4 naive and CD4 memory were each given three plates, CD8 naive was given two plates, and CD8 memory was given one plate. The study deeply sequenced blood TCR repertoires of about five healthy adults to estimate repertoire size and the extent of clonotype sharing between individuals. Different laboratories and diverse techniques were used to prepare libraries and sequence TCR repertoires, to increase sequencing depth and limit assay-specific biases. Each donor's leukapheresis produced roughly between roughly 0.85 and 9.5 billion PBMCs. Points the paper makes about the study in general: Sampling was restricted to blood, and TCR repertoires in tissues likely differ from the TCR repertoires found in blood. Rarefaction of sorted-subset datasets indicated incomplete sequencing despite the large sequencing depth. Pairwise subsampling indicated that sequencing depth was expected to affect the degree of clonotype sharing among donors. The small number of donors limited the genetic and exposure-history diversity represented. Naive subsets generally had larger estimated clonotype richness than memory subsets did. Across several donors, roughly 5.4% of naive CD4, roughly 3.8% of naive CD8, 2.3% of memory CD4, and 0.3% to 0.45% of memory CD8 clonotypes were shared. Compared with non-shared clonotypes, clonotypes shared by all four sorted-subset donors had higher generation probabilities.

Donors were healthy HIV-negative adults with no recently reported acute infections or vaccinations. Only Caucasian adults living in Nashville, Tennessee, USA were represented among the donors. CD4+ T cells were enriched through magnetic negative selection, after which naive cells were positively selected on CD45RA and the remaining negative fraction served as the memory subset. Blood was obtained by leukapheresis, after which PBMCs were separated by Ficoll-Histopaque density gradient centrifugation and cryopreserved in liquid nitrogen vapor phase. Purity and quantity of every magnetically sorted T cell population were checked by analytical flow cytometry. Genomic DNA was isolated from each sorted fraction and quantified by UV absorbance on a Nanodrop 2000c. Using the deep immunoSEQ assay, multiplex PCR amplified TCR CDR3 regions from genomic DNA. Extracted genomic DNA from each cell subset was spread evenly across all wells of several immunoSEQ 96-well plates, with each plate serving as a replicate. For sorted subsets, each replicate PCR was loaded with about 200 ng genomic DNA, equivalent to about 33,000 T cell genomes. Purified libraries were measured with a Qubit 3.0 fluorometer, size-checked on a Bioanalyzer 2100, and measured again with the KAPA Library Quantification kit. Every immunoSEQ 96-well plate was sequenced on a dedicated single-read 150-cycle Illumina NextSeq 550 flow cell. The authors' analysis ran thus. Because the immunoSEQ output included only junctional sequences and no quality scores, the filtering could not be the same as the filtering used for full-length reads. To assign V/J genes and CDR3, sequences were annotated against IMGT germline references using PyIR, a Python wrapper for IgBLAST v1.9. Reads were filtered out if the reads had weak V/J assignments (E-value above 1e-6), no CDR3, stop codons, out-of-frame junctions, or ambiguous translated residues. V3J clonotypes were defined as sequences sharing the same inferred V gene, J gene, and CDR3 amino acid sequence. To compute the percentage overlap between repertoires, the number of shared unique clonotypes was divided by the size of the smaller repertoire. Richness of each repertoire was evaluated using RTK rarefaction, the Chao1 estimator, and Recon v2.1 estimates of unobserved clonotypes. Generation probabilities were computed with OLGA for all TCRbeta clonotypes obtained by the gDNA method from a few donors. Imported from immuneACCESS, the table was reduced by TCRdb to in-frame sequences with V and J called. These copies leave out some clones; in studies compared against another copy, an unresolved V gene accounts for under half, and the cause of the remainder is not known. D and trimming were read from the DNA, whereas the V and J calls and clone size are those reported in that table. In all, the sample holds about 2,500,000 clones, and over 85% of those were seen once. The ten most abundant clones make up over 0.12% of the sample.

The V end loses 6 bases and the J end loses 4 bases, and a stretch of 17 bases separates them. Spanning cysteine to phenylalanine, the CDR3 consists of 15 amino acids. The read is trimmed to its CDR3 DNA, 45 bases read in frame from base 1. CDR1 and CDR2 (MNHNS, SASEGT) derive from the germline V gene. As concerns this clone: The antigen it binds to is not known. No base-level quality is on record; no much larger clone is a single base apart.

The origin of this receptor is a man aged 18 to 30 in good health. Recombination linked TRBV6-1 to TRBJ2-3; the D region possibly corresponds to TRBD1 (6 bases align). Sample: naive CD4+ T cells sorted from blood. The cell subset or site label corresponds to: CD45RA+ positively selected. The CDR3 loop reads CASRRTASSPDTQYF. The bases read TGTGCCAGCAGACGGACAGCCTCTTCCCCAGATACGCAGTATTTT.